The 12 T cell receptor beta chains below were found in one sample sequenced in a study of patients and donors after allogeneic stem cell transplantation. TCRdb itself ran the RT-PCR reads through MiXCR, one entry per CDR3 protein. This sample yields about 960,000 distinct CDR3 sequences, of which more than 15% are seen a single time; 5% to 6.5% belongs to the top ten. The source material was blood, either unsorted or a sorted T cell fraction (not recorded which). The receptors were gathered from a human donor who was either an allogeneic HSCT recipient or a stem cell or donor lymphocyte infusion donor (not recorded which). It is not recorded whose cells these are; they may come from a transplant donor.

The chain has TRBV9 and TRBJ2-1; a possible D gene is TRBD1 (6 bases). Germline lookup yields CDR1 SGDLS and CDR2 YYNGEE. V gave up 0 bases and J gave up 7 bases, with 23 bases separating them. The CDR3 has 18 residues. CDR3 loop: CASSVVTPGHGFNNEQFF. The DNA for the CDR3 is TGTGCCAGCAGCGTAGTAACTCCGGGACATGGCTTTAATAATGAGCAGTTCTTC.

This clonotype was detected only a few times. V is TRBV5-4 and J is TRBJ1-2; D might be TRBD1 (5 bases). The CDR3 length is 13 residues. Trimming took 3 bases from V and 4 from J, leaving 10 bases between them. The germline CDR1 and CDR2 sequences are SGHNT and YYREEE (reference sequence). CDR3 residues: CASSSGTSYGYTF. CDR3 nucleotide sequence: TGTGCCAGCAGCTCCGGGACCTCCTATGGCTACACCTTC.

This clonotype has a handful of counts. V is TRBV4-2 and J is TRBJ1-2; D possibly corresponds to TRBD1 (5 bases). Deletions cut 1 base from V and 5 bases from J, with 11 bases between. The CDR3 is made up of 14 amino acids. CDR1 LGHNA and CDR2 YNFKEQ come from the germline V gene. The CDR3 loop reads CASSQAVAGYGYTF. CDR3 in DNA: TGTGCCAGCAGCCAAGCCGTGGCAGGGTATGGCTACACCTTC.

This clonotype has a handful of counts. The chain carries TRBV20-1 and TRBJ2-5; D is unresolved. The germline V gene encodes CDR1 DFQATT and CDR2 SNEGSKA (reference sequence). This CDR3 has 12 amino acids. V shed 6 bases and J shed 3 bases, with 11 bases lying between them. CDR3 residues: CSALVRKETQYF. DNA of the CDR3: TGCAGTGCCTTGGTGAGGAAAGAGACCCAGTACTTC.

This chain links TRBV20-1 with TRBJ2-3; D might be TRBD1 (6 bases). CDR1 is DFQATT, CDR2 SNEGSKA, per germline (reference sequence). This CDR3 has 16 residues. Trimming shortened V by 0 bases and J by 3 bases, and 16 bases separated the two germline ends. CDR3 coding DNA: TGCAGTGCTAGAGATCGCAGGGGTTCGGGGACAGATACGCAGTATTTT. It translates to CSARDRRGSGTDTQYF.

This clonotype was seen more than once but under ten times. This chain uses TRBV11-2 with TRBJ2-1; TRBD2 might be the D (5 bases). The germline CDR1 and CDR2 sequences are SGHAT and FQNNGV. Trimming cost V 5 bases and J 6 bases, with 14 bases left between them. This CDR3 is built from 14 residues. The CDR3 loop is CASSPAFGVNEQFF. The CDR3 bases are TGTGCCAGCAGCCCAGCCTTCGGGGTCAATGAGCAGTTCTTC.

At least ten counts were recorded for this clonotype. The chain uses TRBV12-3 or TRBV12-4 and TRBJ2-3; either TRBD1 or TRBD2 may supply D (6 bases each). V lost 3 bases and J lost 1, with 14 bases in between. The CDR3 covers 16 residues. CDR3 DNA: TGTGCCAGCAGTTTCAGGGGCGGGGCGGGCACAGATACGCAGTATTTT. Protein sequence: CASSFRGGAGTDTQYF.

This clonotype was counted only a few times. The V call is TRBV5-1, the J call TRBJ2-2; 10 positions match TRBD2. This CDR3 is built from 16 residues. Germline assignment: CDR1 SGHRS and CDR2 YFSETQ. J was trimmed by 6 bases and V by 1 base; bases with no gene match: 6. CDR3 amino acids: CASSLTSGKGAGELFF. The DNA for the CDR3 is TGCGCCAGCAGCTTGACTAGCGGGAAAGGCGCCGGGGAGCTGTTTTTT.

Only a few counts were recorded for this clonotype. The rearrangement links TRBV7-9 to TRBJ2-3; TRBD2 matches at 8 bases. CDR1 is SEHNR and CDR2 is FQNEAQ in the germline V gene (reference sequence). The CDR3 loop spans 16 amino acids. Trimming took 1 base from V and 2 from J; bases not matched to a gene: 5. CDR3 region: CASSLVGTRDTDTQYF. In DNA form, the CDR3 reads TGTGCCAGCAGCTTAGTTGGGACTAGGGACACAGATACGCAGTATTTT.

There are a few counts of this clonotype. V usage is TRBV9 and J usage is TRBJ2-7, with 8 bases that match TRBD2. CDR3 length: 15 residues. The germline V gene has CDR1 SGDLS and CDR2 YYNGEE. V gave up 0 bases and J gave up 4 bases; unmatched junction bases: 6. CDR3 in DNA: TGTGCCAGCAGCGTAGGACGGGAGGGCCAGTACGAGCAGTACTTC. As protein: CASSVGREGQYEQYF.

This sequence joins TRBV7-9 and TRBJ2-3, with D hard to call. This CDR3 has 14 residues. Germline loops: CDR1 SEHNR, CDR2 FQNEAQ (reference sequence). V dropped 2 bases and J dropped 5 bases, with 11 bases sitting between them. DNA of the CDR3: TGTGCCAGCAGCTTATCGGGTTCAGGAGATACGCAGTATTTT. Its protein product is CASSLSGSGDTQYF.

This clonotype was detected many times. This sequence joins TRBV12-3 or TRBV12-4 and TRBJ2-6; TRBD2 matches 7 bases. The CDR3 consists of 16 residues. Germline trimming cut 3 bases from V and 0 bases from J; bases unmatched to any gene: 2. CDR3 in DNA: TGTGCCAGCAGTTTGGGGGGGGTCTCTGGGGCCAACGTCCTGACTTTC. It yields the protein CASSLGGVSGANVLTF.